Below are 29 T cell receptor beta chains sequenced from a single sample in a study of blood T cell repertoires in COVID-19. Measured with immunoSEQ multiplex PCR; TCRdb has only the in-frame clones, and not every one. The table has 190,000 or so clones, around nine tenths seen once; the top ten hold about 7%. The specimen sequenced was peripheral blood. The source is a man in his forties or fifties with acute or convalescent COVID-19.

The rearrangement joins TRBV5-5 to TRBJ1-2; D is perhaps TRBD1 (6 bases). Trimming removed 1 base at V and 4 bases at J, with 8 bases between. This CDR3 has 13 amino acids. CDR1 SGHKS and CDR2 YYEKEE come from the germline V gene (reference sequence). The CDR3 DNA reads as TGTGCCAGCAGCTTGACAGGGAGCTATGGCTACACCTTC. It yields the protein CASSLTGSYGYTF.

This chain connects TRBV5-1 to TRBJ1-2; D not certain. The CDR3 extends over 12 amino acids. Trimming left V 1 base short and J 2 bases short, with 3 bases between. Germline CDR1 and CDR2: SGHRS and YFSETQ. CDR3 nucleotides: TGCGCCAGCAGCTTGTCAAACTATGGCTACACCTTC. Translation gives CASSLSNYGYTF.

The chain employs TRBV6-5 and TRBJ1-4; 8 bases line up with TRBD1. The CDR3 length is 14 residues. J gave up 7 bases and V 6 bases, and 7 bases lay outside the gene matches. Germline lookup yields CDR1 MNHEY and CDR2 SVGAGI. CDR3 amino acids: CASSSDRVREKLFF. CDR3 nucleotides: TGTGCCAGCAGCTCGGACAGGGTACGTGAAAAACTGTTTTTT.

The chain carries TRBV6-5 and TRBJ1-1, with unresolved D. V lost 0 bases and J 1 base, leaving 12 bases between the germline ends. Germline V gene sequence: CDR1 MNHEY, CDR2 SVGAGI. There are 16 residues in the CDR3. The CDR3 DNA is TGTGCCAGCAGTTACTCGCTTGTGGGCCCGAACACTGAAGCTTTCTTT. Translated, it gives CASSYSLVGPNTEAFF.

The V and J genes are TRBV4-1 and TRBJ2-7; D might be TRBD2 (6 bases). The V gene's germline CDR1 is MGHRA and CDR2 YSYEKL. Trimming shortened V by 4 bases and J by 2 bases, and 9 bases separated the two germline ends. CDR3 size: 13 residues. The CDR3 nucleotides are TGCGCCAGCAGCCCCGGGGAGGCCTACGAGCAGTACTTC. This translates into CASSPGEAYEQYF.

Concerning this clone itself: Other DNA sequences from this sample encode an identical CDR3 as well. The chain employs TRBV30 and TRBJ2-5; D remains unclear. The ends were cut back, 2 bases at V and 2 bases at J, with 6 bases in the middle. CDR3 size: 12 residues. CDR1 is GTSNPN and CDR2 is SVGIG in the germline V gene (reference sequence). This CDR3 reads CAWSRVQETQYF. CDR3 coding DNA: TGTGCCTGGAGTCGGGTGCAAGAGACCCAGTACTTC.

The chain employs TRBV7-9 and TRBJ2-7, with TRBD1 as a possible D gene (6 bases). The V end lost 6 bases, the J end lost 4 bases, and 16 bases lay between the germline ends. The CDR3 is 14 amino acids. The germline CDR1 and CDR2 sequences are SEHNR and FQNEAQ (reference sequence). Here the CDR3 reads CASSQKGHPYEQYF. CDR3 DNA sequence: TGTGCCAGCAGTCAAAAGGGACACCCATACGAGCAGTACTTC.

This chain links TRBV9 with TRBJ2-3; 10 bases map to TRBD2. The CDR3 has 14 residues. V was pared by 6 bases and J by 5 bases, with 6 bases of the junction left unmatched. Germline values: CDR1 SGDLS, CDR2 YYNGEE. Here the CDR3 DNA reads TGTGCCAGCAACCAGCGGGGGGGCCAAGATACGCAGTATTTT. As protein: CASNQRGGQDTQYF.

Concerning this clone: Other DNA sequences within the sample encode an identical CDR3. The rearrangement links TRBV18 to TRBJ2-1; TRBD1 matches 9 bases. The CDR3 runs 14 residues. CDR1 KGHSH and CDR2 LQKENI come from the germline V gene. The V gene end was trimmed by 3 bases and the J gene end by 4 bases; junction bases not matched to a gene: 1. The CDR3 nucleotides are TGTGCCAGCTCACCGGGACAGGGTTACAATGAGCAGTTCTTC. Translating gives CASSPGQGYNEQFF.

J is TRBJ1-2 and V is TRBV4-3; a possible D gene is TRBD1 (6 bases). CDR1 LGHNA and CDR2 YSLEER come from the germline V gene. V was pared by 2 bases and J by 5 bases, with 12 bases between. The CDR3 has 14 amino acids. The CDR3 nucleotides are TGCGCCAGCAGCCAACAGACAGGAGATTATGGCTACACCTTC. Residues: CASSQQTGDYGYTF.

The chain carries TRBV6-5 and TRBJ1-5; D gene ambiguous. Germline CDR1 reads MNHEY; CDR2 reads SVGAGI. There are 13 residues in the CDR3. The germline V and J ends were trimmed by 11 bases and 4 bases, with 15 bases remaining between them. The CDR3 loop reads CAASGLGNQPQHF. In DNA form, the CDR3 reads TGTGCCGCGTCCGGGTTAGGAAATCAGCCCCAGCATTTT.

This chain uses TRBV19 with TRBJ2-4; 7 nucleotides agree with TRBD1. The CDR3 totals 18 residues. CDR1 and CDR2 from the germline V gene are LNHDA and SQIVND (reference sequence). Trimming removed 9 bases from V and 0 bases from J; junction bases left unmatched: 17. The CDR3 DNA sequence: TGTGCCAGGGCATCCGGGACAGAATTTGATCTAGCCAAAAACATTCAGTACTTC. This sequence encodes CARASGTEFDLAKNIQYF.

The rearrangement links TRBV5-4 to TRBJ1-2; D unclear. Trimming shortened V by 3 bases and J by 6 bases, and 9 bases separated the two germline ends. Germline lookup yields CDR1 SGHNT and CDR2 YYREEE (reference sequence). This CDR3 spans 12 amino acids. CDR3 loop: CASSSTTHGYTF. The CDR3 DNA reads TGTGCCAGCAGCTCGACTACCCATGGCTACACCTTC.

The chain links TRBV28 to TRBJ2-1; weak D call: TRBD1 (5 bases). Germline CDR1 and CDR2: MDHEN and SYDVKM. The CDR3 spans 11 residues. Trimming took 6 bases from V and 8 from J, leaving 8 bases between them. The CDR3, as DNA: TGTGCCAGCAGCTCAGGGTATGAGCAGTTCTTC. It codes for CASSSGYEQFF.

This chain joins TRBV5-1 and TRBJ2-4, with 15 positions matching TRBD2. The germline gives CDR1 SGHRS, CDR2 YFSETQ. This CDR3 is 19 amino acids long. After removal of 4 bases from V and 0 bases from J, the junction contained 8 bases not matched to a gene. DNA of the CDR3: TGCGCCAGCAGCCCGGGACTAGCGGGGGGAGGCTTAGCCAAAAACATTCAGTACTTC. This gives the protein CASSPGLAGGGLAKNIQYF.

The gene calls are TRBV11-2 and TRBJ2-3; TRBD1 matches 9 bases. Per the germline V gene, CDR1 is SGHAT and CDR2 is FQNNGV. V lost 1 base and J lost 8; bases outside the gene matches: 7. This CDR3 contains 15 residues. CDR3 sequence: CASSLGQGGGGTQYF. The CDR3 bases are TGTGCCAGCAGCTTAGGACAGGGGGGAGGTGGTACGCAGTATTTT.

The chain uses TRBV6-6 and TRBJ2-7; TRBD2 aligns across 11 bases. CDR3 length: 18 residues. V shed 5 bases and J 2 bases; nucleotides not matched to a gene: 14. From germline, CDR1 is MNHNY and CDR2 SVGAGI (reference sequence). The CDR3 spells CASSLRLGPGLAAYEQYF. DNA of the CDR3: TGTGCCAGCAGTCTCCGATTGGGACCGGGACTAGCGGCCTACGAGCAGTACTTC.

This rearrangement joins TRBV25-1 to TRBJ2-5, with TRBD2 matching 8 bases. Trimming removed 3 bases from V and 4 bases from J; junction bases left unmatched: 4. The CDR3 is 14 residues long. CDR1 MGHDK and CDR2 SYGVNS come from the germline V gene. The CDR3, as DNA: TGTGCCAGCAGTGATACGGGGGGGCCAGAGACCCAGTACTTC. It specifies CASSDTGGPETQYF.

The gene calls are TRBV5-4 and TRBJ2-5; 8 nucleotides align to TRBD2. Trimming removed 4 bases from V and 1 base from J; junction bases left unmatched: 21. Germline assignment: CDR1 SGHNT and CDR2 YYREEE (reference sequence). The CDR3 runs to 20 residues. CDR3 in amino acids: CASSLRGQGSGGLSQETQYF. In DNA form, the CDR3 reads TGTGCCAGCAGCCTAAGAGGGCAGGGCTCGGGAGGGTTGAGCCAAGAGACCCAGTACTTC.

The genes are TRBV2 and TRBJ2-1; the match to TRBD1 covers 7 bases. The CDR3 covers 15 residues. Germline V lookup: CDR1 SNHLY, CDR2 FYNNEI. The junction had 9 bases not matched to a gene; V was cut back by 4 bases and J by 6 bases. The chain's CDR3 is CASSVEQGILNEQFF. CDR3 in DNA: TGTGCCAGCAGTGTAGAACAGGGGATACTCAATGAGCAGTTCTTC.

This chain uses TRBV7-9 with TRBJ1-1, with D tentatively TRBD1 (5 bases). Germline CDR1 is SEHNR and CDR2 is FQNEAQ (reference sequence). V lost 2 bases and J lost 8, with 15 bases in between. This CDR3 is built from 14 residues. The CDR3 reads CASSLMGREDEAFF. CDR3 bases: TGTGCCAGCAGCTTAATGGGCAGGGAGGACGAAGCTTTCTTT.

This sequence joins TRBV5-6 and TRBJ1-3; D unclear. V dropped 0 bases and J dropped 4 bases, with 5 bases sitting between them. The CDR3 is made up of 13 amino acids. CDR1 is SGHDT and CDR2 is YYEEEE in the germline V gene. This CDR3 reads CASSLGQGNTIYF. The CDR3 DNA is TGTGCCAGCAGCTTGGGGCAGGGAAACACCATATATTTT.

The rearrangement links TRBV5-5 to TRBJ2-3, with a weak D call TRBD1 (5 bases). Germline V CDR1 and CDR2: SGHKS, YYEKEE (reference sequence). Between the trimmed V and J ends, which lost 1 base and 2 bases, there was a span of 14 bases. This CDR3 is built from 16 residues. The CDR3 here is CASSLPGREFTDTQYF. The DNA for the CDR3 is TGTGCCAGCAGCTTGCCCGGCAGGGAATTCACAGATACGCAGTATTTT. The entire variable domain, with the rest obtained from reference TRBV5-5 and TRBJ2-3, is as follows: DAGVTQSPTHLIKTRGQQVTLRCSPISGHKSVSWYQQVLGQGPQFIFQYYEKEERGRGNFPDRFSARQFPNYSSELNVNALLLGDSALYLCASSLPGREFTDTQYFGPGTRLTVL.

This rearrangement joins TRBV18 to TRBJ2-5, with D possibly matching TRBD2 (6 bases). The germline CDR1 and CDR2 sequences are KGHSH and LQKENI. With 1 base removed from V and 5 bases from J, the gap between germline ends came to 14 bases. The CDR3 consists of 15 residues. In DNA, the CDR3 is TGTGCCAGCTCACCACAATCTAGCGCGCGGGAGACCCAGTACTTC. Its translation is CASSPQSSARETQYF.

CDR3 in amino acids: CASRGPNTEAFF. The CDR3 region has the DNA TGTGCCAGCCGGGGTCCCAACACTGAAGCTTTCTTT. This chain links TRBV7-3 with TRBJ1-1, with D unclear. Trimming removed 8 bases at V and 2 bases at J, with 9 bases between. Germline loops: CDR1 SGHTA, CDR2 FQGTGA. This CDR3 region has 12 residues.

This clone was seen a handful of times. The rearrangement uses TRBV2 and TRBJ1-2, with D tentatively TRBD1 (5 bases). Germline CDR1 and CDR2: SNHLY and FYNNEI. This CDR3 spans 15 amino acids. Trimming pared 0 bases from V and 2 bases from J, leaving 10 bases between. The CDR3 loop is CASSEALAGNYGYTF. The CDR3 nucleotides read TGTGCCAGCAGTGAAGCGTTAGCAGGGAACTATGGCTACACCTTC.

V is TRBV5-5 and J is TRBJ1-6; TRBD1 aligns across 7 bases. The J segment lost 9 bases and the V segment lost 3 bases, leaving 12 bases of the junction unmatched. The germline V gene encodes CDR1 SGHKS and CDR2 YYEKEE (reference sequence). The length of the CDR3 is 16 residues. In DNA, the CDR3 is TGTGCCAGCAGCTCATTACAGGGGTATAAGGGTTCACCCCTCCACTTT. Its translation: CASSSLQGYKGSPLHF.

V gene TRBV6-1 combines with J gene TRBJ1-2; D is unclear. The CDR3 has 15 residues. The germline V gene has CDR1 MNHNS and CDR2 SASEGT. V was trimmed by 1 base and J by 3 bases, leaving 12 bases between them. Written as DNA, the CDR3 is TGTGCCAGCAGTGAAGGCCGGGTTCTCCACTATGGCTACACCTTC. Encoded protein: CASSEGRVLHYGYTF.

J is TRBJ1-1 and V is TRBV28; D call uncertain. Trimming took 8 bases from V and 3 from J, leaving 7 bases between them. The CDR3 length is 11 residues. Germline loops: CDR1 MDHEN, CDR2 SYDVKM. CDR3 sequence (DNA): TGTGCCAGCTTGTCGGACACTGAAGCTTTCTTT. The encoded protein is CASLSDTEAFF.